These 7 T cell receptor beta chains were all obtained from the same sample, sequenced in a study of cytomegalovirus exposure and HLA in healthy donors. This PCR relied on a set of 60 Vbeta primers and 13 Jbeta primers. Using immunoSEQ multiplex PCR, the repertoire was profiled, and TCRdb retains in-frame clones only, with some absent. In the table there are 150,000 to 200,000 clones, approximately 81% of which are singletons. The sample taken for sequencing was PBMCs. The receptor source for this set is a female donor in good health and CMV-seronegative.

The V and J genes are TRBV7-8 and TRBJ2-1; D not resolved. This CDR3 is 12 amino acids long. Germline CDR1 reads SGHVS; CDR2 reads FQNEAQ. V shed 8 bases and J shed 8 bases, with 13 bases lying between them. The CDR3 DNA sequence: TGTGCCAGCGGCCCTGATATCGATGAGCAGTTCTTC. It is translated as CASGPDIDEQFF.

V gene TRBV11-2 combines with J gene TRBJ2-5; weak D call: TRBD2 (6 bases). Germline loops: CDR1 SGHAT, CDR2 FQNNGV. V lost 3 bases to trimming and J lost 4 bases, with 12 bases between them. This CDR3 comprises 14 residues. For the CDR3, the DNA is TGTGCCAGCAGCTTGTCCGGGAGCATAGAGACCCAGTACTTC. Translating gives CASSLSGSIETQYF.

V usage is TRBV5-1 and J usage is TRBJ2-1; D is possibly TRBD2 (6 bases). Looked up from germline, CDR1 is SGHRS and CDR2 is YFSETQ. The germline V and J ends were trimmed by 2 bases and 5 bases, with 14 bases remaining between them. This CDR3 comprises 15 residues. The CDR3 region is CASSLPGVSHNEQFF. CDR3 in DNA: TGCGCCAGCAGCTTACCGGGAGTGTCCCACAATGAGCAGTTCTTC.

The CDR3 spells CATSRGGGDRGRGSYEQYF. The DNA of the CDR3 is TGTGCCACCAGCAGAGGAGGAGGGGACAGGGGGCGCGGATCCTACGAGCAGTACTTC. This sequence joins TRBV15 and TRBJ2-7; 12 bases are shared with TRBD1. The CDR3 consists of 19 residues. Germline V gene sequence: CDR1 LNHNV, CDR2 YYDKDF (reference sequence). After removal of 1 base from V and 1 base from J, the junction contained 11 bases not matched to a gene.

This CDR3 reads CASSGIWGLWCYEQYF. In DNA, the CDR3 is TGTGCCAGCAGTGGGATATGGGGACTCTGGTGCTACGAGCAGTACTTC. The gene calls are TRBV2 and TRBJ2-7; D is perhaps TRBD2 (6 bases). Deletions cut 4 bases from V and 3 bases from J, with 19 bases between. The CDR3 is made up of 16 amino acids. Germline CDR1 and CDR2: SNHLY and FYNNEI.

V and J are TRBV5-1 and TRBJ1-2, with D tentatively TRBD1 (6 bases). This CDR3 has 16 residues. The germline V gene encodes CDR1 SGHRS and CDR2 YFSETQ. Between the trimmed V and J ends, which lost 0 bases and 4 bases, there was a span of 16 bases. The DNA for the CDR3 is TGCGCCAGCAGCTTGGCGGGGGGGGCGACCAGCTATGGCTACACCTTC. Amino acid sequence: CASSLAGGATSYGYTF.

This clone was detected only a few times. The chain links TRBV7-2 to TRBJ1-1; TRBD1 matches 8 bases. The CDR3 has 15 residues. CDR1 is SGHTA and CDR2 is FQGNSA in the germline V gene. Trimming took 5 bases from V and 4 from J; bases not matched to a gene: 9. The CDR3 protein is CASSQGPTGGTEAFF. CDR3 nucleotides: TGTGCCAGCAGCCAGGGGCCCACAGGGGGCACTGAAGCTTTCTTT. Supplemented by reference TRBV7-2 and TRBJ1-1, the full variable domain reads GAGVSQSPSNKVTEKGKDVELRCDPISGHTALYWYRQSLGQGLEFLIYFQGNSAPDKSGLPSDRFSAERTGGSVSTLTIQRTQQEDSAVYLCASSQGPTGGTEAFFGQGTRLTVV.